Reported below is one T cell receptor beta chain. Data came from immunoSEQ multiplex PCR; TCRdb stores just in-frame clones and leaves some out. The sample shows around 26,000 clones, 88% of them seen only once. CDR1 MDHEN and CDR2 SYDVKM come from the germline V gene. Between the trimmed V and J ends, which lost 5 bases and 8 bases, there was a span of 9 bases. The CDR3 contains 12 residues. The data were obtained in a study of T cell changes during pregnancy in multiple sclerosis. The V and J genes are TRBV28 and TRBJ1-4, with D uncertain. The TCR sequence derives from a female donor in good health, enrolled as a control in a pregnancy study. Sequenced here: CD4+ T cells from peripheral blood mononuclear cells, sampled in the first trimester of pregnancy. CDR3 in amino acids: CASSRQDEKLFF. The CDR3 nucleotides read TGTGCCAGCAGTCGACAAGACGAAAAACTGTTTTTT.